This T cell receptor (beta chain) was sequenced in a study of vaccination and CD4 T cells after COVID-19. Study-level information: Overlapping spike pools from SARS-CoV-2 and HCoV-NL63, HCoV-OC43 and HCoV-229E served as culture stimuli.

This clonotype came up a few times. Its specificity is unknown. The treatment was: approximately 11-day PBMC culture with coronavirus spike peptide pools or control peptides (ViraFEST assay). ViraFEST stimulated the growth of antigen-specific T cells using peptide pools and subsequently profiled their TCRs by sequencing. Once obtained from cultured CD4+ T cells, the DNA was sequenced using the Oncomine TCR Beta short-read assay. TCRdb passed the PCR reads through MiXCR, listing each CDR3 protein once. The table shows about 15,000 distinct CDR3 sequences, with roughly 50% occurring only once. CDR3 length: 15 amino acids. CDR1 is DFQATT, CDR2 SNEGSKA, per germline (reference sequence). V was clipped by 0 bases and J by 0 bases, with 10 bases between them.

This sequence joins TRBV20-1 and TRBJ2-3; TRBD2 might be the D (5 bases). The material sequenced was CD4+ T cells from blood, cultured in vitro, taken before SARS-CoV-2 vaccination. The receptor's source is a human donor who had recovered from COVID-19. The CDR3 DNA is TGCAGTGCTAGAGAACCTAGGACTAGCACAGATACGCAGTATTTT. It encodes CSAREPRTSTDTQYF.